This T cell receptor (beta chain) was retrieved from a study of cytomegalovirus exposure and HLA in healthy donors. Study-wide results and limits: A later analysis found TCR association rates differed by HLA locus, highest for DRB1 and lowest for HLA-C.

On this clone: Its antigen is unknown.

Nominal health characterized the donors when sampled, though unrecorded immune exposures were likely. Both 60 Vbeta primers and 13 Jbeta primers went into the PCR. This table comes from immunoSEQ multiplex PCR, and its TCRdb copy is limited to in-frame clones, with some not included. Of roughly 230,000 clones listed, around 90% are singletons. The V segment lost 6 bases and the J segment 5 bases; nucleotides outside the gene matches: 2. The V gene's germline CDR1 is MNHEY and CDR2 SVGAGI. CDR3 length: 14 residues. Sequencing was done on a sample of PBMCs. The chain recombines TRBV6-5 with TRBJ2-5; 14 bases align to TRBD2. This TCR came from a girl aged 2-10 years in good health and CMV-seronegative. The DNA of the CDR3 is TGTGCCAGCAGAGGACTAGCGGGAGGCGAGACCCAGTACTTC. Encoded protein: CASRGLAGGETQYF.